This T cell receptor beta chain was captured by sequencing in a study of blood T cell repertoires in COVID-19. Across the whole study: Italy, Spain and the United States were the sources of the convalescent and acute COVID-19 samples.

Under the authors' procedure: Estimated nucleated cell counts came from reference gene primer amplification. Sequenced by immunoSEQ multiplex PCR; TCRdb stores in-frame clones only, minus some. V, J and clone size reflect that table, while D and trimming were determined from the DNA. Among about 180,000 clones listed, 80% to 90% were seen once. The V and J ends lost 4 bases and 4 bases respectively, with 11 bases between them. The CDR3 contains 14 residues. The germline V gene encodes CDR1 KGHDR and CDR2 SFDVKD. The source is a man between 60 and 70 years old with acute or convalescent COVID-19. Sequenced: peripheral blood. The chain has TRBV24-1 and TRBJ2-3; D uncertain. The CDR3 region has the DNA TGTGCCACCAGTGACCCAGGCGTTCCAGATACGCAGTATTTT. This sequence encodes CATSDPGVPDTQYF.